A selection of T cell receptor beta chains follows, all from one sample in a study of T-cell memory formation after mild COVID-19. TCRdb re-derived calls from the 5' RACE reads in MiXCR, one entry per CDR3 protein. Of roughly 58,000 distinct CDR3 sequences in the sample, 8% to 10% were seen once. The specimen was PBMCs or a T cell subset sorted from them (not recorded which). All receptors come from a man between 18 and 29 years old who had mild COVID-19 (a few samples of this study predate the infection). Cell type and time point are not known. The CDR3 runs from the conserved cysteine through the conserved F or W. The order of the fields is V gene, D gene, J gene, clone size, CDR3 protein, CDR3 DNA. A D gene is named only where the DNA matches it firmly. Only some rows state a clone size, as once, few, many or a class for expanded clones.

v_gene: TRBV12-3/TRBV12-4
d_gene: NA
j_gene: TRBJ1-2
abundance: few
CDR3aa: CASIPLTGKVNGYTF
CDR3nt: TGTGCCAGCATACCTTTAACAGGGAAGGTTAACGGCTACACCTTC

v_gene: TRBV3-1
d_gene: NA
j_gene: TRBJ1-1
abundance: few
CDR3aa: CASSQGEKRKAFF
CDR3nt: TGTGCCAGCAGCCAAGGTGAGAAGCGTAAAGCTTTCTTT

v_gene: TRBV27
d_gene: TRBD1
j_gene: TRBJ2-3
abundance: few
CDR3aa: CASSSPGGSTDTQYF
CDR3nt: TGTGCCAGCAGTTCTCCAGGGGGAAGCACAGATACGCAGTATTTT

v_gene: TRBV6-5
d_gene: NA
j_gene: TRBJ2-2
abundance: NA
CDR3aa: CASPRPTSDTGELFF
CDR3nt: TGTGCCAGCCCTAGACCAACCTCGGACACCGGGGAGCTGTTTTTT

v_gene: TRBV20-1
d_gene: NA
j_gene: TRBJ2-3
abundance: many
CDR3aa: CSATPPTRGADTQYF
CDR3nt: TGCAGTGCTACCCCCCCGACCAGGGGGGCAGATACGCAGTATTTT

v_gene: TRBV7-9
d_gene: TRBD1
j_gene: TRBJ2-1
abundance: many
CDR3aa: CASSRDSSYNEQFF
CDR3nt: TGTGCCAGCAGCAGGGACAGCTCCTACAATGAGCAGTTCTTC

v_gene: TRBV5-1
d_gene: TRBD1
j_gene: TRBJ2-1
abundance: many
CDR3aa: CASSLTGTGVYNEQFF
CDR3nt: TGCGCCAGCAGCCTAACGGGGACAGGGGTCTACAATGAGCAGTTCTTC

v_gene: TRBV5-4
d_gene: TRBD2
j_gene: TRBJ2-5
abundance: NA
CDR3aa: CASSQTSGSQETQYF
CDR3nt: TGTGCCAGCAGCCAGACTAGCGGGAGCCAAGAGACCCAGTACTTC

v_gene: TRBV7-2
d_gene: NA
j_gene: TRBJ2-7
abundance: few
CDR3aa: CASSLDGRSYEQYF
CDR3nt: TGTGCCAGCAGCTTAGACGGTAGATCCTACGAGCAGTACTTC

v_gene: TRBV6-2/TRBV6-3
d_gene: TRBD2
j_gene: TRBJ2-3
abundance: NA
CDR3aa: CASSTRLAPGTDTQYF
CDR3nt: TGTGCCAGCAGTACCCGACTAGCCCCAGGAACAGATACGCAGTATTTT

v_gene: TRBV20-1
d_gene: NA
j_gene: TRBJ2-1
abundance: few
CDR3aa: CSARAEEGAYNEQFF
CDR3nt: TGCAGTGCTAGAGCCGAGGAGGGGGCCTACAATGAGCAGTTCTTC

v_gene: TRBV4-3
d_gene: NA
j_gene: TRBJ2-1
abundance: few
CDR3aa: CASSQVKGNNEQFF
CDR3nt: TGCGCCAGCAGCCAAGTTAAGGGGAACAATGAGCAGTTCTTC

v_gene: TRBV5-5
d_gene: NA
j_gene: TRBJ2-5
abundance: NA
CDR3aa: CASSPVASETQYF
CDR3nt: TGTGCCAGCAGCCCCGTGGCGTCAGAGACCCAGTACTTC

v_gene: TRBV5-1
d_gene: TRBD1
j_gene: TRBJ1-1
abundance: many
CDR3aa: CASSLWTGTDTEAFF
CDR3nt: TGCGCCAGCAGCTTGTGGACAGGTACGGACACTGAAGCTTTCTTT

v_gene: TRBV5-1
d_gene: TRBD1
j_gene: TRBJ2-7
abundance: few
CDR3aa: CASSPNIGTGGNEQYF
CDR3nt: TGCGCCAGCAGCCCTAACATCGGGACAGGGGGAAACGAGCAGTACTTC

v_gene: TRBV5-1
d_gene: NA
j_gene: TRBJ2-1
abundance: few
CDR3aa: CASSLARASYNEQFF
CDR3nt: TGCGCCAGCAGCTTGGCCAGGGCGTCCTACAATGAGCAGTTCTTC

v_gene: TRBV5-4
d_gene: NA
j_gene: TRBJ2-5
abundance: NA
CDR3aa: CASSLAQRDETQYF
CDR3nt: TGTGCCAGCAGCTTGGCCCAACGGGATGAGACCCAGTACTTC

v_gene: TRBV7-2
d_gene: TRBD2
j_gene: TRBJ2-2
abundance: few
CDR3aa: CASSRGTSGNTGELFF
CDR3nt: TGTGCCAGCAGCCGAGGGACTAGCGGGAACACCGGGGAGCTGTTTTTT

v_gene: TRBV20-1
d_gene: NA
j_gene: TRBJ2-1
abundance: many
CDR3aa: CSARDRRAGTLDEQFF
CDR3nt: TGCAGTGCTAGAGATCGGAGAGCGGGTACTTTGGATGAGCAGTTCTTC

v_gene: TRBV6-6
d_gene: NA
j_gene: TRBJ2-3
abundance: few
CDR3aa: CASLWSWGVTQYF
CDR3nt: TGTGCCAGCCTGTGGAGTTGGGGGGTCACGCAGTATTTT

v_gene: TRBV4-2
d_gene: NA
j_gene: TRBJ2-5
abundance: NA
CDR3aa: CASTRVAGDFQETQYF
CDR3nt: TGTGCCAGCACCCGCGTTGCCGGGGACTTCCAAGAGACCCAGTACTTC

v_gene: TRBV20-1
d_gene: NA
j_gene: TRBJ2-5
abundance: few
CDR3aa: CSAREPYQETQYF
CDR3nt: TGCAGTGCTAGAGAGCCGTACCAAGAGACCCAGTACTTC

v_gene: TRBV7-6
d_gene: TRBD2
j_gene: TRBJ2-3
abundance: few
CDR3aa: CASSLGAGTSTDTQYF
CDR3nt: TGTGCCAGCAGCTTAGGAGCGGGGACTAGCACAGATACGCAGTATTTT

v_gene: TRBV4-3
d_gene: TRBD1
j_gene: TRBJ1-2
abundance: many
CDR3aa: CASSQMTGTGGYTF
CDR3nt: TGCGCCAGCAGCCAGATGACAGGGACTGGTGGCTACACCTTC

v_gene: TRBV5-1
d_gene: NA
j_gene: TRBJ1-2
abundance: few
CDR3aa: CASSLRQDLSLGYTF
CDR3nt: TGCGCCAGCAGCTTACGACAGGACCTCTCCTTAGGCTACACCTTC

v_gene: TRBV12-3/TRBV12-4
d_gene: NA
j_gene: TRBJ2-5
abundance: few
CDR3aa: CASRAGTTKETQYF
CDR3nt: TGTGCCAGCAGAGCCGGGACAACTAAAGAGACCCAGTACTTC

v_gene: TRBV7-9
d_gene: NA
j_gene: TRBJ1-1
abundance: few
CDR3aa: CASSLDRPSVEAFF
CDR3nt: TGTGCCAGCAGCTTAGATCGCCCTTCTGTTGAAGCTTTCTTT

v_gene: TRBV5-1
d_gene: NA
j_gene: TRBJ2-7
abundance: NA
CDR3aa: CASSRPPPPESGQEYF
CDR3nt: TGCGCCAGCAGCCGTCCTCCCCCTCCGGAATCGGGTCAAGAGTACTTC

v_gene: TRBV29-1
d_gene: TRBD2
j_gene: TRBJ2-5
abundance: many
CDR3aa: CSVPGLAGGGETQYF
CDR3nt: TGCAGCGTCCCCGGGCTAGCGGGGGGAGGAGAGACCCAGTACTTC

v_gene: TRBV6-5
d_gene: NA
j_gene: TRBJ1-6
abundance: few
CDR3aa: CASTQSEAYRSPLHF
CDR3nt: TGTGCCAGCACCCAATCCGAGGCCTACCGGTCACCCCTCCACTTT

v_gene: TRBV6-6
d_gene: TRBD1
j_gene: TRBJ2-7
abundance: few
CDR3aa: CASRRRDRGYEQYF
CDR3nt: TGTGCCAGCAGACGCCGGGACAGGGGCTACGAGCAGTACTTC

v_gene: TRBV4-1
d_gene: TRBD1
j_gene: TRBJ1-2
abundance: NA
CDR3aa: CASSQAPGQGISGYTF
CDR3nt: TGCGCCAGCAGCCAGGCCCCTGGACAGGGCATCTCTGGCTACACCTTC

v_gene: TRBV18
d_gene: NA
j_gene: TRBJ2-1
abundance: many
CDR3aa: CASSPSGRGEQFF
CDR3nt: TGTGCCAGCTCACCATCCGGAAGAGGCGAGCAGTTCTTC

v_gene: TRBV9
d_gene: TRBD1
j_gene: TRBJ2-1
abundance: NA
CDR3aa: CASSPSSDRVNEQFF
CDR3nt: TGTGCCAGCAGCCCTTCTTCGGACAGGGTCAATGAGCAGTTCTTC

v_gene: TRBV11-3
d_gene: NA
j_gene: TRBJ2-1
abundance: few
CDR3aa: CASSSRRAASYNEQFF
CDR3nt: TGTGCCAGCAGCTCCCGGCGGGCAGCCTCCTACAATGAGCAGTTCTTC

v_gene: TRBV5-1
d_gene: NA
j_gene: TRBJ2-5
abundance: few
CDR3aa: CASVRDSPQETQYF
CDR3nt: TGCGCCAGCGTACGGGACTCACCCCAAGAGACCCAGTACTTC

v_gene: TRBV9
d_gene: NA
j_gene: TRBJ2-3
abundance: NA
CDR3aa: CASSPGHTQYF
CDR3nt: TGTGCCAGCAGCCCCGGGCATACGCAGTATTTT

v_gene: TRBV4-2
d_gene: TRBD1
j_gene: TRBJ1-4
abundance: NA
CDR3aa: CARSSPGQALGEKLFF
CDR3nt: TGTGCCAGAAGCTCTCCGGGACAGGCATTGGGTGAAAAACTGTTTTTT

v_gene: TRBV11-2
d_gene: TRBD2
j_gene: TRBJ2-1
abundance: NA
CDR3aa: CASSFILAGGEQFF
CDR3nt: TGTGCCAGCAGCTTTATACTAGCGGGGGGTGAGCAGTTCTTC

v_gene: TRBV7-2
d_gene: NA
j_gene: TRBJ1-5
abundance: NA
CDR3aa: CASSAYNQPQHF
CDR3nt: TGTGCCAGCAGCGCATACAACCAGCCCCAGCATTTT

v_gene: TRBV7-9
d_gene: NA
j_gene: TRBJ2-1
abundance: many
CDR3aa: CASSPVLVNEQFF
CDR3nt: TGTGCCAGCAGCCCGGTACTAGTCAATGAGCAGTTCTTC